A selection of T cell receptor beta chains follows, all from one sample in a study of cytotoxic CD8 clonotypes in ibrutinib-treated CLL. Using immunoSEQ multiplex PCR, the repertoire was profiled, and TCRdb retains in-frame clones only, with some absent. The table lists 5,500 or so clones, nearly 70% of them singletons. The input for sequencing was PBMCs, taken before ibrutinib treatment. The receptor source for this set is a human donor with chronic lymphocytic leukemia. Both conserved end residues are part of each CDR3. A D gene is named only where the DNA matches it firmly. Size is stated for part of the rows, as once, few or many counts, or as a class when the clone is expanded.

v_call	clone_size	j_call	d_call	cdr3_aa	cdr3_nt
TRBV5-1	NA	TRBJ1-1	NA	CASSLGQITEAFF	TGCGCCAGCAGCTTGGGACAGATCACTGAAGCTTTCTTT
TRBV15	NA	TRBJ1-3	NA	CATSSYIKPTGGNTIYF	TGTGCCACCAGCAGCTACATCAAGCCGACAGGAGGAAACACCATATATTTT
TRBV4-1	NA	TRBJ2-7	TRBD2	CASSQDPSGAYEQYF	TGCGCCAGCAGCCAAGATCCTAGCGGGGCCTACGAGCAGTACTTC
TRBV9	NA	TRBJ2-2	NA	CASGTLTGELFF	TGTGCCAGCGGCACGCTCACCGGGGAGCTGTTTTTT
TRBV11-2	NA	TRBJ2-5	TRBD2	CASSLVSGGSQETQYF	TGTGCCAGCAGCTTAGTTAGCGGGGGAAGCCAAGAGACCCAGTACTTC
TRBV6-6	NA	TRBJ1-2	NA	CASSYYRDFNYGYTF	TGTGCCAGCAGTTACTACAGGGATTTTAACTATGGCTACACCTTC
TRBV10-3	NA	TRBJ2-3	NA	CAISERGPDTQYF	TGTGCCATCAGTGAAAGAGGACCAGATACGCAGTATTTT
TRBV7-9	NA	TRBJ1-4	TRBD1	CASSLGTGTGATNEKLFF	TGTGCCAGCAGCTTAGGCACCGGGACAGGGGCAACTAATGAAAAACTGTTTTTT
TRBV4-1	NA	TRBJ2-2	NA	CASSQGDRGELFF	TGCGCCAGCAGCCAAGGAGATCGCGGGGAGCTGTTTTTT
TRBV7-8	few	TRBJ2-2	NA	CASSFTLGSTGELFF	TGTGCCAGCAGCTTTACCCTAGGGAGTACGGGGGAGCTGTTTTTT
TRBV9	NA	TRBJ1-2	NA	CASSPRRIEYGYTF	TGTGCCAGCAGCCCTCGGAGGATCGAGTATGGCTACACCTTC
TRBV4-3	NA	TRBJ1-2	NA	CASSQDYELPNGYTF	TGCGCCAGCAGCCAAGATTACGAGCTACCCAACGGCTACACCTTC
TRBV19	NA	TRBJ2-2	TRBD2	CASSIEGTSHSGELFF	TGTGCCAGTAGTATTGAGGGGACTAGCCATTCCGGGGAGCTGTTTTTT
TRBV4-1	NA	TRBJ2-1	TRBD2	CASSQGSGGPSYNEQFF	TGCGCCAGCAGCCAGGGTAGCGGGGGGCCCTCCTACAATGAGCAGTTCTTC
TRBV7-6	medium-sized	TRBJ2-1	NA	CASSLNRGNEQFF	TGTGCCAGCAGCTTAAATCGGGGCAATGAGCAGTTCTTC
TRBV4-1	NA	TRBJ1-4	NA	CASSQVWGGKLFF	TGCGCCAGCAGCCAGGTGTGGGGTGGAAAACTGTTTTTT
TRBV2	NA	TRBJ2-2	NA	CASSTTGTGELFF	TGTGCCAGCAGTACGACAGGCACCGGGGAGCTGTTTTTT
TRBV27	few	TRBJ2-6	NA	CASSLLAAGANVLTF	TGTGCCAGCAGTTTATTGGCGGCTGGGGCCAACGTCCTGACTTTC
TRBV27	NA	TRBJ2-3	TRBD1	CASSLAGGSDTQYF	TGTGCCAGCAGTTTGGCAGGGGGATCAGATACGCAGTATTTT
TRBV7-9	NA	TRBJ1-4	NA	CASSTSIAVSANEKLFF	TGTGCCAGCAGTACATCCATCGCGGTTTCGGCTAATGAAAAACTGTTTTTT
TRBV7-8	NA	TRBJ1-5	TRBD1	CASSLGLGGLQPQHF	TGTGCCAGCAGCTTGGGCCTAGGGGGCCTTCAGCCCCAGCATTTT
TRBV4-1	NA	TRBJ2-7	NA	CASSQTKQGYEQYF	TGCGCCAGCAGCCAGACGAAACAGGGCTACGAGCAGTACTTC
TRBV7-2	NA	TRBJ1-1	NA	CASSRPQGDPLTAFF	TGTGCCAGCAGTCGACCTCAGGGAGACCCACTGACAGCTTTCTTT
TRBV11-2	large	TRBJ1-4	NA	CASSPPRGGNNEKLFF	TGTGCCAGCAGCCCCCCACGCGGGGGGAATAATGAAAAACTGTTTTTT